The 20 T cell receptor beta chains reported below all come from one sample, sequenced in a study of neoadjuvant anti-PD-1 for oral cavity cancer. Time point noted: after neoadjuvant nivolumab, at surgical resection. TCRdb's table, derived via immunoSEQ multiplex PCR, lists solely in-frame clones and lacks some. The table includes over 14,000 clones, approximately 70% detected once. The source was PBMCs, collected after nivolumab (anti-PD-1) treatment. Receptors originate from a person aged 35-79 years with oral cavity squamous cell carcinoma.

This clone was detected a few times. The chain carries TRBV10-3 and TRBJ1-1, with D maybe TRBD1 (6 bases). Trimming stripped 4 bases from V and 5 bases from J, with 11 bases between. Germline assignment: CDR1 ENHRY and CDR2 SYGVKD. The CDR3 has 13 amino acids. The CDR3 is CAISGGARTEAFF. For the CDR3, the DNA is TGTGCCATCAGTGGGGGGGCGCGGACTGAAGCTTTCTTT.

This chain uses TRBV28 with TRBJ1-5; D unresolved. CDR1 MDHEN and CDR2 SYDVKM come from the germline V gene. With 6 bases removed from V and 9 bases from J, the gap between germline ends came to 9 bases. The CDR3 extends over 11 amino acids. The CDR3 here is CASSTRSPQHF. The CDR3 DNA follows: TGTGCCAGCAGCACTCGGTCGCCCCAGCATTTT. The whole variable domain, filled in from reference TRBV28 and TRBJ1-5, reads DVKVTQSSRYLVKRTGEKVFLECVQDMDHENMFWYRQDPGLGLRLIYFSYDVKMKEKGDIPEGYSVSREKKERFSLILESASTNQTSMYLCASSTRSPQHFGDGTRLSIL.

This clone occurred once. The genes are TRBV14 and TRBJ2-5; 15 bases are a match to TRBD2. The V segment lost 4 bases and the J segment 2 bases; nucleotides outside the gene matches: 8. Per germline, CDR1 SGHDN and CDR2 FVKESK. The CDR3 has 18 amino acids. The CDR3 nucleotides are TGTGCCAGCAGCCGGGGACTAGCGGGAGGAGGAAGGCAAGAGACCCAGTACTTC. It is translated as CASSRGLAGGGRQETQYF.

The genes are TRBV27 and TRBJ2-7, with 10 bases identical to TRBD2. CDR3 length equals 14 residues. Germline lookup yields CDR1 MNHEY and CDR2 SMNVEV (reference sequence). Trimming at V came to 4 bases and at J to 4 bases, leaving 4 bases not matched to a gene. For the CDR3, the DNA is TGTGCCAGCAGTTCTAGCGGGAGACCATACGAGCAGTACTTC. Amino acids: CASSSSGRPYEQYF.

The chain links TRBV11-2 to TRBJ1-5; a possible D gene is TRBD1 (6 bases). Germline CDR1 SGHAT, CDR2 FQNNGV. This CDR3 is built from 14 residues. V lost 4 bases and J 4 bases, leaving 11 bases between the germline ends. In DNA, the CDR3 is TGTGCCAGCAGCTCCACAACAGGGAATCAGCCCCAGCATTTT. Protein product: CASSSTTGNQPQHF.

The chain couples TRBV7-3 to TRBJ2-2; tentatively, D is TRBD1 (5 bases). CDR1 and CDR2 (germline): SGHTA, FQGTGA. The CDR3 loop spans 17 amino acids. V was trimmed by 2 bases and J by 0 bases, leaving 13 bases between them. This CDR3 reads CASSLWGTETNTGELFF. The CDR3 nucleotides read TGTGCCAGCAGCTTATGGGGCACCGAAACGAACACCGGGGAGCTGTTTTTT.

The chain uses TRBV6-4 and TRBJ1-1, with unresolved D. The V gene lost 3 bases and the J gene lost 1 base, with 9 bases spanning the gap. The length of the CDR3 is 14 residues. Germline loops: CDR1 MRHNA, CDR2 SNTAGT. The CDR3 region has the DNA TGTGCCAGCAGTGAAGATCCAGAGAACACTGAAGCTTTCTTT. This encodes CASSEDPENTEAFF.

The V call is TRBV4-2, the J call TRBJ2-7; D gene ambiguous. Trimming left V 0 bases short and J 6 bases short, with 12 bases between. CDR3 size: 14 residues. Germline-derived CDR1 and CDR2 are LGHNA and YNFKEQ. CDR3 loop: CASSQDPATGEQYF. The CDR3 bases are TGTGCCAGCAGCCAAGATCCGGCTACCGGCGAGCAGTACTTC.

CDR3 in amino acids: CAISEIINTEAFF. Here the CDR3 DNA reads TGTGCCATCAGTGAGATCATAAACACTGAAGCTTTCTTT. V usage is TRBV10-3 and J usage is TRBJ1-1; D is unclear. V was clipped by 2 bases and J by 2 bases, with 6 bases between them. The CDR3 totals 13 residues. Germline CDR1 is ENHRY and CDR2 is SYGVKD.

J is TRBJ2-6 and V is TRBV7-8; D unresolved. The CDR3 contains 17 residues. Trimming removed 5 bases at V and 5 bases at J, with 19 bases between. The germline V gene encodes CDR1 SGHVS and CDR2 FQNEAQ. The CDR3 here is CASSMDHPQSRANVLTF. The CDR3 nucleotides are TGTGCCAGCAGCATGGACCACCCACAAAGTCGGGCCAACGTCCTGACTTTC.

This chain connects TRBV6-1 to TRBJ2-2; 8 nucleotides line up with TRBD1. CDR3 length equals 15 residues. V dropped 7 bases and J dropped 1; count of bases not matched to a gene: 5. Germline V gives CDR1 MNHNS, CDR2 SASEGT. CDR3 in DNA: TGTGCCAGCATAATAGGGACAGGGAACACCGGGGAGCTGTTTTTT. Translated: CASIIGTGNTGELFF.

The V and J genes are TRBV5-1 and TRBJ2-7, with 8 bases matching TRBD2. The CDR3 loop spans 15 amino acids. Germline values: CDR1 SGHRS, CDR2 YFSETQ. With V trimmed by 0 bases and J by 7 bases, 9 bases remained unmatched. Here the CDR3 DNA reads TGCGCCAGCAGCTTGGGGGAAGCGGGAGACTGGGAGCAGTACTTC. Translated, it gives CASSLGEAGDWEQYF.

The genes are TRBV5-1 and TRBJ2-1; D perhaps matches TRBD1 (6 bases). CDR3 size: 20 residues. Germline loops: CDR1 SGHRS, CDR2 YFSETQ. Trimming shortened V by 0 bases and J by 0 bases, and 22 bases separated the two germline ends. The CDR3 reads CASSLVQGVPVRSSYNEQFF. Here the CDR3 DNA reads TGCGCCAGCAGCTTGGTACAGGGAGTCCCCGTTCGAAGCTCCTACAATGAGCAGTTCTTC. Together with reference TRBV5-1 and TRBJ2-1, the CDR3 gives the full variable domain: KAGVTQTPRYLIKTRGQQVTLSCSPISGHRSVSWYQQTPGQGLQFLFEYFSETQRNKGNFPGRFSGRQFSNSRSEMNVSTLELGDSALYLCASSLVQGVPVRSSYNEQFFGPGTRLTVL.

The genes are TRBV18 and TRBJ1-2; TRBD1 is a possible D gene (6 bases). Germline V gives CDR1 KGHSH, CDR2 LQKENI. This CDR3 spans 15 amino acids. V lost 8 bases and J 5 bases, leaving 21 bases between the germline ends. CDR3 nucleotides: TGTGCCAGCCAAACGGGGGGGGCCTCTTCATATGGCTACACCTTC. Translation gives CASQTGGASSYGYTF.

This clone was counted a few times. This chain uses TRBV6-6 with TRBJ2-2, with a weak D call TRBD1 (5 bases). Germline-derived CDR1 and CDR2 are MNHNY and SVGAGI (reference sequence). V lost 2 bases and J lost 6, with 13 bases in between. This CDR3 region has 15 residues. DNA of the CDR3: TGTGCCAGCAGTTACCCCGTTTCAGGGTCCGGGGAGCTGTTTTTT. It translates to CASSYPVSGSGELFF.

Here the CDR3 reads CASSVSSGISYNEQFF. CDR3 DNA sequence: TGTGCCAGCAGCGTCTCTAGCGGCATCTCCTACAATGAGCAGTTCTTC. V is TRBV9 and J is TRBJ2-1, with 7 nucleotides matching TRBD2. This CDR3 spans 16 amino acids. Germline V gene data show CDR1 as SGDLS and CDR2 as YYNGEE. J was trimmed by 0 bases and V by 2 bases; bases with no gene match: 5.

The rearrangement uses TRBV6-6 and TRBJ2-1, with 9 positions matching TRBD2. J was trimmed by 9 bases and V by 2 bases; bases with no gene match: 2. Germline V CDR1 and CDR2: MNHNY, SVGAGI (reference sequence). This CDR3 is built from 13 residues. The chain's CDR3 is CASSYGREGEQFF. Written as DNA, the CDR3 is TGTGCCAGCAGTTACGGGCGGGAGGGTGAGCAGTTCTTC.

The gene calls are TRBV6-1 and TRBJ1-4, with TRBD1 matching over 9 bases. Germline lookup yields CDR1 MNHNS and CDR2 SASEGT. This CDR3 is built from 14 residues. V shed 8 bases, J shed 8 bases, and the junction held 9 bases outside the gene matches. The CDR3: CASSAGQGREKLFF. The CDR3 DNA is TGTGCCAGCTCCGCGGGACAGGGAAGGGAAAAACTGTTTTTT.

This clone has only a few counts. The chain links TRBV19 to TRBJ1-1, with TRBD1 matching over 8 bases. Unmatched junction bases numbered 17, after V lost 11 bases and J lost 3 bases. Germline V gene data show CDR1 as LNHDA and CDR2 as SQIVND (reference sequence). This CDR3 has 16 amino acids. The CDR3 sequence: CASTGGTGRVDTEAFF. The CDR3 bases are TGTGCCTCTACCGGGGGGACAGGACGTGTGGACACTGAAGCTTTCTTT.

This chain connects TRBV29-1 to TRBJ2-7; the D gene is possibly TRBD2 (5 bases). Germline V gene lookup returns CDR1 SQVTM and CDR2 ANQGSEA. Trimming cost V 6 bases and J 3 bases, with 12 bases left between them. The CDR3 length is 12 residues. The CDR3 DNA is TGCAGCGTACTCGGACTGTTCTACGAGCAGTACTTC. It specifies CSVLGLFYEQYF.